This passage covers 26 T cell receptor beta chains from one sample sequenced in a study of T cells in Graves' hyperthyroidism and ophthalmopathy. Regions amplified from RNA transcripts were the TCR beta CDR3 regions. Carried out on the TCR CDR3, a first-round RT-PCR used the HTBI primer set. One entry per CDR3 protein results from TCRdb running MiXCR on the multiplex PCR reads. The data show around 300,000 distinct CDR3 sequences, with around 25% seen just once and roughly a quarter held by the top ten. Sequenced input: blood. These receptor sequences come from a man between 40 and 49 years old with Graves' hyperthyroidism that later progressed to Graves' ophthalmopathy.

The chain couples TRBV20-1 to TRBJ1-5, with D possibly TRBD1 on 5 matching bases. Germline loops: CDR1 DFQATT, CDR2 SNEGSKA (reference sequence). The CDR3 has 16 residues. The germline V and J ends were trimmed by 0 bases and 4 bases, with 16 bases remaining between them. In DNA, the CDR3 is TGCAGTGCTAGAGATCCCTCGGGACCGCTTAATCAGCCCCAGCATTTT. Amino acids: CSARDPSGPLNQPQHF.

This CDR3 is CASSFSGVWGTEAFF. The CDR3 bases are TGTGCCAGCAGCTTTTCAGGGGTCTGGGGCACTGAAGCTTTCTTT. The chain employs TRBV11-1 and TRBJ1-1; D is possibly TRBD1 (6 bases). The CDR3 contains 15 residues. V was clipped by 3 bases and J by 4 bases, with 15 bases between them. Germline loops: CDR1 SGHAT, CDR2 FQDESV (reference sequence).

In its sample, this clonotype was seen many times. V and J are TRBV15 and TRBJ1-1, with D perhaps matching TRBD1 (6 bases). The CDR3 is 16 residues long. Trimming left V 0 bases short and J 1 base short, with 12 bases between. Germline V gene data show CDR1 as LNHNV and CDR2 as YYDKDF (reference sequence). The CDR3 reads CATSRDRKGGNTEAFF. As DNA, the CDR3 is TGTGCCACCAGCAGAGATAGGAAAGGGGGGAACACTGAAGCTTTCTTT.

This chain links TRBV12-3 or TRBV12-4 with TRBJ1-1, with 7 bases aligning to TRBD1. CDR3 length: 15 amino acids. V lost 5 bases and J lost 5; bases outside the gene matches: 11. This chain's CDR3 is CASSSRSRGYTEAFF. The CDR3 DNA sequence: TGTGCCAGCAGTAGTCGTTCCAGGGGGTATACTGAAGCTTTCTTT.

This clonotype was counted ten times or more. V usage is TRBV2 and J usage is TRBJ1-1; possible D gene TRBD1, 6 bases. Germline V gene sequence: CDR1 SNHLY, CDR2 FYNNEI. Between the trimmed V and J ends, which lost 5 bases and 4 bases, there was a span of 14 bases. The CDR3 covers 14 residues. This chain's CDR3 is CASSQGPRGTEAFF. The CDR3 DNA follows: TGTGCCAGCAGTCAGGGGCCAAGGGGCACTGAAGCTTTCTTT.

The CDR3 protein is CASSLARSARGTETQYF. The CDR3 DNA is TGTGCCAGCAGCTTAGCGCGATCGGCTCGGGGAACAGAGACCCAGTACTTC. The V gene is TRBV7-2, the J gene TRBJ2-5; tentative D call: TRBD2 (5 bases). Germline loops: CDR1 SGHTA, CDR2 FQGNSA. The CDR3 consists of 17 residues. Trimming cost V 0 bases and J 4 bases, with 18 bases left between them.

This clonotype was counted a few times. J is TRBJ1-1 and V is TRBV5-1, with D maybe TRBD1 (5 bases). The CDR3 length is 14 residues. The V end lost 0 bases, the J end lost 5 bases, and 11 bases lay between the germline ends. Germline V gene data show CDR1 as SGHRS and CDR2 as YFSETQ. As DNA, the CDR3 is TGCGCCAGCAGCTTGGCCCTGGGGCGGACTGAAGCTTTCTTT. Translated: CASSLALGRTEAFF.

V is TRBV6-2 or TRBV6-3 and J is TRBJ1-5; D might be TRBD1 (5 bases). The CDR3 has 14 amino acids. Germline V lookup: CDR1 MNHEY, CDR2 SVGEGT. With 0 bases removed from V and 7 bases from J, the gap between germline ends came to 10 bases. DNA for the CDR3: TGTGCCAGCAGTTACTCCCAGGGAGGCCAGCCCCAGCATTTT. As protein: CASSYSQGGQPQHF.

This clonotype was counted at least ten times. The chain carries TRBV18 and TRBJ1-1; weak D call: TRBD1 (5 bases). Germline values: CDR1 KGHSH, CDR2 LQKENI. The CDR3 has 15 residues. Between the trimmed V and J ends, which lost 1 base and 4 bases, there was a span of 13 bases. CDR3 in amino acids: CASSPRVGEGTEAFF. Here the CDR3 DNA reads TGTGCCAGCTCACCACGCGTGGGGGAGGGCACTGAAGCTTTCTTT.

Many counts were recorded for this clonotype. The chain couples TRBV30 to TRBJ1-1; D call uncertain. Germline lookup yields CDR1 GTSNPN and CDR2 SVGIG (reference sequence). The V end was cut by 3 bases, the J end by 4 bases, with 15 bases between. The CDR3 is 14 residues long. The CDR3 DNA reads TGTGCCTGGAGCAGAACCACACGGGGCACTGAAGCTTTCTTT. Protein product: CAWSRTTRGTEAFF.

Points on this clonotype: At one boundary the junction diverges from the germline segment, which might be a read error. The chain combines TRBV24-1 with TRBJ2-5; 11 positions agree with TRBD2. CDR1 and CDR2 from the germline V gene are KGHDR and SFDVKD. The CDR3 is made up of 16 amino acids. CDR3 in DNA: TGTGCCACCAGTGATGGGCTAGCGGGGGGAAAAGAGAACCAGTACTTC. Protein sequence: CATSDGLAGGKENQYF.

This chain's CDR3 is CASSLGQGMDGYTF. The CDR3 nucleotides read TGTGCCAGCAGCCTGGGACAGGGGATGGACGGCTACACCTTC. The V and J genes are TRBV12-3 or TRBV12-4 and TRBJ1-2, with TRBD1 matching 10 bases. The J segment lost 8 bases and the V segment lost 6 bases, leaving 9 bases of the junction unmatched. This CDR3 comprises 14 residues.

Ten or more counts support this clonotype. The chain links TRBV20-1 to TRBJ1-1; possibly TRBD1 for D (5 bases). The CDR3 loop spans 13 amino acids. Per the germline V gene, CDR1 is DFQATT and CDR2 is SNEGSKA (reference sequence). V was pared by 3 bases and J by 2 bases, with 10 bases between. CDR3 in DNA: TGCAGTGCTAGTGGGGACCTTAACACTGAAGCTTTCTTT. It encodes CSASGDLNTEAFF.

At least ten counts were recorded for this clonotype. The rearrangement uses TRBV10-2 and TRBJ2-3, with TRBD1 as a possible D gene (6 bases). The CDR3 consists of 13 residues. The germline V gene encodes CDR1 WSHSY and CDR2 SAAADI. V was pared by 4 bases and J by 1 base, with 6 bases between. This chain's CDR3 is CASSGQGTDTQYF. CDR3 coding DNA: TGCGCCAGCAGTGGACAGGGCACAGATACGCAGTATTTT.

This clonotype was recorded at least ten times. The genes are TRBV10-2 and TRBJ1-5; 8 bases line up with TRBD1. V lost 5 bases, J lost 1 base, and 7 bases stayed unmatched. CDR1 and CDR2 from the germline V gene are WSHSY and SAAADI. The CDR3 is 16 residues long. In DNA form, the CDR3 reads TGCGCCAGCAGTAACGACAGGGGTATCAGCAATCAGCCCCAGCATTTT. Protein sequence: CASSNDRGISNQPQHF.

This clonotype came up many times. This chain links TRBV29-1 with TRBJ2-7; D is ambiguous. The CDR3 is 13 amino acids. From germline, CDR1 is SQVTM and CDR2 ANQGSEA. Trimming stripped 7 bases from V and 3 bases from J, with 16 bases between. CDR3 bases: TGCAGCGCCGGGTCTGGTAAGAACTACGAGCAGTACTTC. Protein: CSAGSGKNYEQYF.

This clonotype was picked up a small number of times. The chain couples TRBV6-1 to TRBJ1-2; D gene unclear. V dropped 1 base and J dropped 8 bases, with 8 bases sitting between them. The CDR3 totals 12 residues. Per the germline V gene, CDR1 is MNHNS and CDR2 is SASEGT. CDR3 bases: TGTGCCAGCAGTGAAGGGATGAGGGGCTACACCTTC. This gives the protein CASSEGMRGYTF.

This clonotype appeared many times. V usage is TRBV28 and J usage is TRBJ1-5; D gene uncertain. Germline values: CDR1 MDHEN, CDR2 SYDVKM. The CDR3 is 13 residues long. V dropped 7 bases and J dropped 6 bases, with 13 bases sitting between them. The CDR3 DNA reads as TGTGCCAGCACCCGCCCGGGCTCTCAGCCCCAGCATTTT. Its protein product is CASTRPGSQPQHF.

This clonotype was counted between two and nine times. This sequence joins TRBV20-1 and TRBJ2-7, with D possibly matching TRBD2 (6 bases). The CDR3 contains 14 residues. Deletions cut 0 bases from V and 0 bases from J, with 9 bases between. The V gene's germline CDR1 is DFQATT and CDR2 SNEGSKA (reference sequence). CDR3 nucleotides: TGCAGTGCTAGAGACAGGACTATCTCCTACGAGCAGTACTTC. Protein: CSARDRTISYEQYF.

In its sample, this clonotype was seen many times. The chain couples TRBV7-9 to TRBJ2-7, with D perhaps matching TRBD1 (5 bases). V dropped 2 bases and J dropped 6 bases, with 17 bases sitting between them. The CDR3 extends over 15 amino acids. From germline, CDR1 is SEHNR and CDR2 FQNEAQ (reference sequence). CDR3 in amino acids: CASSLPQDNLSEQYF. The CDR3 region has the DNA TGTGCCAGCAGCTTACCTCAGGACAATTTGAGCGAGCAGTACTTC.

V is TRBV6-2 or TRBV6-3 and J is TRBJ2-5, with 8 bases fitting TRBD2. The CDR3 covers 17 residues. Germline-derived CDR1 and CDR2 are MNHEY and SVGEGT. Germline trimming cut 7 bases from V and 4 bases from J; bases unmatched to any gene: 17. The CDR3 sequence is CASMGLGVGVGGETQYF. CDR3 DNA: TGTGCCAGCATGGGACTAGGGGTCGGGGTCGGCGGAGAGACCCAGTACTTC.

V gene TRBV6-2 or TRBV6-3 combines with J gene TRBJ2-7; D is possibly TRBD1 or TRBD2 (5 bases each). The CDR3 runs to 15 residues. V was shortened by 4 bases and J by 0 bases, with 13 bases between the two germline ends. Germline lookup yields CDR1 MNHEY and CDR2 SVGEGT. This CDR3 is CASSSPGRPSYEQYF. The CDR3, as DNA: TGTGCCAGCAGTTCTCCGGGACGGCCCTCCTACGAGCAGTACTTC.

This clonotype was seen repeatedly, ten times or more. The rearrangement uses TRBV11-2 and TRBJ2-2, with a possible D match to TRBD2 (6 bases). The CDR3 consists of 18 residues. Trimming stripped 5 bases from V and 1 base from J, with 20 bases between. The germline V gene has CDR1 SGHAT and CDR2 FQNNGV. DNA for the CDR3: TGTGCCAGCAGCAGTACATTAGGCCTAGCGATGAACACCGGGGAGCTGTTTTTT. Amino acids: CASSSTLGLAMNTGELFF.

This clonotype was counted many times. This sequence joins TRBV30 and TRBJ1-3, with unresolved D. Germline V CDR1 and CDR2: GTSNPN, SVGIG (reference sequence). The CDR3 is 14 amino acids. Trimming took off 2 bases at V and 0 bases at J, with 8 bases between the two ends. CDR3 sequence: CAWSPGSSGNTIYF. CDR3 coding DNA: TGTGCCTGGAGTCCGGGGAGCTCTGGAAACACCATATATTTT.

This rearrangement joins TRBV15 to TRBJ1-1; unclear D gene. Looked up from germline, CDR1 is LNHNV and CDR2 is YYDKDF (reference sequence). V was trimmed by 0 bases and J by 4 bases, leaving 12 bases between them. CDR3 length: 15 residues. The CDR3 region is CATSRDRGLGTEAFF. The CDR3 nucleotides are TGTGCCACCAGCAGAGATCGCGGGCTCGGCACTGAAGCTTTCTTT.

In this sample, this clonotype turned up many times. The V and J genes are TRBV11-2 and TRBJ1-2; D may be TRBD1 (5 bases). The CDR3 has 12 residues. V dropped 7 bases and J dropped 3 bases, with 9 bases sitting between them. Germline CDR1 and CDR2: SGHAT and FQNNGV. For the CDR3, the DNA is TGTGCCAGCAATGGGGCAGACTATGGCTACACCTTC. Protein product: CASNGADYGYTF.